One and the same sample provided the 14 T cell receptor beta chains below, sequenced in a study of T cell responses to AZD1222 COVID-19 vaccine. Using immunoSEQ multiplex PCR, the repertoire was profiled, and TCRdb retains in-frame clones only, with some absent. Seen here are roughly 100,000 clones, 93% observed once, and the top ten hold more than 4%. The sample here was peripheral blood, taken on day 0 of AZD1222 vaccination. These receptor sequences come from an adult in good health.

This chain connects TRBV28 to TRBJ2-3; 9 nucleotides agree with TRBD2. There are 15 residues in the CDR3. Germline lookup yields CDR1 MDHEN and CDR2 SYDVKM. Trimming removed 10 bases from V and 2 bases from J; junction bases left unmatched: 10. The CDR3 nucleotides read TGTGCCACAGGCCCTAGCGGGATAAACACAGATACGCAGTATTTT. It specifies CATGPSGINTDTQYF.

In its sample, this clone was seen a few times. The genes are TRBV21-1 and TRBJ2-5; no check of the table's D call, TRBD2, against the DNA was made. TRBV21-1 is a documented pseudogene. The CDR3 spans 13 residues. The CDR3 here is CASSKGTSETQYF. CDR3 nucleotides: TGTGCCAGCAGCAAAGGGACTAGCGAGACCCAGTACTTC.

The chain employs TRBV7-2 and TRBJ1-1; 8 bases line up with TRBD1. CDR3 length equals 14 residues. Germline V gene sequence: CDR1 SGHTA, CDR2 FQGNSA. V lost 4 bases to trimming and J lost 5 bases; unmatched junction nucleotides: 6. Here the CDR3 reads CASSSWTGRTEAFF. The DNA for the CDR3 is TGTGCCAGCAGCTCGTGGACAGGGAGGACTGAAGCTTTCTTT.

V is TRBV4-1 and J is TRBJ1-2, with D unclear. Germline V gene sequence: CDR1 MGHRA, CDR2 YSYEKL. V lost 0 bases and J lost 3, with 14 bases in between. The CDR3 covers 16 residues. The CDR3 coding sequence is TGCGCCAGCAGCCAAGATCCGGCTGGCCAGGACTATGGCTACACCTTC. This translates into CASSQDPAGQDYGYTF.

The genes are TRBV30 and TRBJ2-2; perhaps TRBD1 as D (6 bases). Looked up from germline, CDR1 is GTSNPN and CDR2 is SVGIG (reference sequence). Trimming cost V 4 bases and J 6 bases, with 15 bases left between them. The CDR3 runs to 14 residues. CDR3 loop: CAWNPTPGAGELFF. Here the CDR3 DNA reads TGTGCCTGGAACCCTACTCCAGGGGCCGGGGAGCTGTTTTTT.

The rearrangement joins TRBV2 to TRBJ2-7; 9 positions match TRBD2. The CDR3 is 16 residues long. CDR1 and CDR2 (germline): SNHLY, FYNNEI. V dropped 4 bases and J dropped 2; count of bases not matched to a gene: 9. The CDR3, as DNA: TGTGCCAGCAGTGGAACTAGCGGGCGTTCCCCCTACGAGCAGTACTTC. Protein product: CASSGTSGRSPYEQYF.

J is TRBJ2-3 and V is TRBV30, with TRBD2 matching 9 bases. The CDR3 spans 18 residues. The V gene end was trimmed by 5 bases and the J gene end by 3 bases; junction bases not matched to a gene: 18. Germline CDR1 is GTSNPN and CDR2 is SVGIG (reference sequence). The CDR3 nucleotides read TGTGCCTGGTCGGAAGCAGCTTGGGCGGGAGGGGTGACAGATACGCAGTATTTT. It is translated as CAWSEAAWAGGVTDTQYF.

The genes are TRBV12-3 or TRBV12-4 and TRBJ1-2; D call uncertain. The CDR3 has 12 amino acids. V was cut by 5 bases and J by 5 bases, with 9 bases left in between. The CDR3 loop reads CASSENSYGYTF. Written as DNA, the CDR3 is TGTGCCAGCAGTGAAAACAGTTATGGCTACACCTTC.

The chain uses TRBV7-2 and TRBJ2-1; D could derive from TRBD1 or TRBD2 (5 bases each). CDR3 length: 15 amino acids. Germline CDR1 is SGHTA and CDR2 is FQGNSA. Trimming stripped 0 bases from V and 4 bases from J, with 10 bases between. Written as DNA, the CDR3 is TGTGCCAGCAGCTTAGCGAGGGGATCGTACAATGAGCAGTTCTTC. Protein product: CASSLARGSYNEQFF. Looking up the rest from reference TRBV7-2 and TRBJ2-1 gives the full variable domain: GAGVSQSPSNKVTEKGKDVELRCDPISGHTALYWYRQSLGQGLEFLIYFQGNSAPDKSGLPSDRFSAERTGGSVSTLTIQRTQQEDSAVYLCASSLARGSYNEQFFGPGTRLTVL.

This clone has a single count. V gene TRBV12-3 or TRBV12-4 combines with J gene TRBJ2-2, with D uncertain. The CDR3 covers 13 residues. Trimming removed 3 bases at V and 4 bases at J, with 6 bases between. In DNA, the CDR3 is TGTGCCAGCAGTTTCGTAGTCACCGGGGAGCTGTTTTTT. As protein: CASSFVVTGELFF.

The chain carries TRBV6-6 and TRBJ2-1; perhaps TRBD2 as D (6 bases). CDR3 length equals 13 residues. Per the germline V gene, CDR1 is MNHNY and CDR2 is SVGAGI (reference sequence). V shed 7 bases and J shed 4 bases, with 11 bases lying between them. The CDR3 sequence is CASNRDSYNEQFF. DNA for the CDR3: TGTGCCAGCAACCGGGACTCTTACAATGAGCAGTTCTTC.

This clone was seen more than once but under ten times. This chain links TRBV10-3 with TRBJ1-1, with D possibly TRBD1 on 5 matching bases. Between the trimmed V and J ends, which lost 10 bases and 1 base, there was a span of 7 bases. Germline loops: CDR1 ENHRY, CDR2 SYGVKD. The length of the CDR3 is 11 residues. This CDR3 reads CASQGNTEAFF. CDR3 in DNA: TGTGCCAGCCAGGGGAACACTGAAGCTTTCTTT.

This CDR3 is CASSEWNTEAFF. CDR3 sequence (DNA): TGCGCCAGCAGTGAGTGGAACACTGAAGCTTTCTTT. The chain carries TRBV10-2 and TRBJ1-1; no clear D gene. The CDR3 loop spans 12 amino acids. Trimming removed 1 base at V and 1 base at J, with 1 base between. Germline CDR1 and CDR2: WSHSY and SAAADI.

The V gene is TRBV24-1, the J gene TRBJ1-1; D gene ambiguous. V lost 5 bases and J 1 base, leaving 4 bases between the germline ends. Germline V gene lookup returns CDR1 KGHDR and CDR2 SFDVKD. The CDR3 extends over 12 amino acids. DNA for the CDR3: TGTGCCACCAGTGGTGAGAACACTGAAGCTTTCTTT. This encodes CATSGENTEAFF.